Below, 13 T cell receptor beta chains from the same sample are listed, as sequenced in a study of response to subunit inactivated influenza vaccine. TCRdb re-derived calls from the RT-PCR reads in MiXCR, one entry per CDR3 protein. The repertoire holds around 200,000 distinct CDR3 sequences, with approximately 8.7% as singletons. The source was non-naive T cells sorted from PBMCs, collected on the day of vaccination. The receptor source for this set is a man aged 50-60 years who received an inactivated influenza vaccine.

This clonotype was recorded a few times. The chain employs TRBV12-3 or TRBV12-4 and TRBJ2-5, with D maybe TRBD2 (6 bases). With 10 bases removed from V and 0 bases from J, the gap between germline ends came to 18 bases. The CDR3 is made up of 15 amino acids. This CDR3 is CATNAPGTYQETQYF. Here the CDR3 DNA reads TGTGCCACTAACGCACCCGGGACTTACCAAGAGACCCAGTACTTC.

There are many counts of this clonotype. The V gene is TRBV20-1, the J gene TRBJ1-2; no clear D. CDR1 is DFQATT, CDR2 SNEGSKA, per germline (reference sequence). There are 13 residues in the CDR3. The V end lost 3 bases, the J end lost 4 bases, and 12 bases lay between the germline ends. The chain's CDR3 is CSARWERSYGYTF. The CDR3 coding sequence is TGCAGTGCTAGGTGGGAGAGGTCCTATGGCTACACCTTC.

This clonotype occurred many times. The J gene is TRBJ1-6, the V gene TRBV12-3 or TRBV12-4, with TRBD1 as a possible D gene (5 bases). The CDR3 consists of 14 residues. V lost 1 base, J lost 7 bases, and 8 bases lay in between. CDR3 protein: CASSLDRTNSPLHF. CDR3 nucleotide sequence: TGTGCCAGCAGTTTAGACAGGACCAATTCACCCCTCCACTTT.

This clonotype was recorded a few times. The V call is TRBV19, the J call TRBJ2-6, with TRBD1 identical over 8 bases. The CDR3 totals 17 residues. Per the germline V gene, CDR1 is LNHDA and CDR2 is SQIVND (reference sequence). The trim removed 7 bases at V and 3 bases at J, leaving 11 bases unmatched. CDR3 loop: CASTADRGASGANVLTF. DNA for the CDR3: TGTGCCAGTACCGCCGACAGGGGCGCAAGTGGGGCCAACGTCCTGACTTTC. Complete variable domain (other parts from reference TRBV19 and TRBJ2-6): DGGITQSPKYLFRKEGQNVTLSCEQNLNHDAMYWYRQDPGQGLRLIYYSQIVNDFQKGDIAEGYSVSREKKESFPLTVTSAQKNPTAFYLCASTADRGASGANVLTFGAGSRLTVL.

This clonotype came up many times. The chain is built from TRBV29-1 and TRBJ2-7; 7 bases agree with TRBD1. Germline CDR1 and CDR2: SQVTM and ANQGSEA. There are 13 residues in the CDR3. The ends lost 4 bases at V and 2 bases at J; junction bases unmatched: 5. CDR3 bases: TGCAGCGTTGTCCGACAGGGAGCCTACGAGCAGTACTTC. It translates to CSVVRQGAYEQYF.

This clonotype was counted between two and nine times. One end of the junction varies from germline; a read error may be responsible. J is TRBJ2-7 and V is TRBV6-1; 7 nucleotides match TRBD1. Germline lookup yields CDR1 MNHNS and CDR2 SASEGT. This CDR3 spans 14 amino acids. The CDR3 is CASNEGGNGYEQYF. CDR3 DNA sequence: TGTGCCAGCAATGAAGGGGGCAATGGTTACGAGCAGTACTTC.

This clonotype was counted only a few times. The V gene is TRBV18, the J gene TRBJ2-7; D assignment may be TRBD1 or TRBD2 (5 bases each). This CDR3 region has 16 residues. Germline V gene sequence: CDR1 KGHSH, CDR2 LQKENI. Trimming shortened V by 3 bases and J by 4 bases, and 19 bases separated the two germline ends. DNA of the CDR3: TGTGCCAGCTCACCCGCAGGGACCGGGGCATTATACGAGCAGTACTTC. Translated: CASSPAGTGALYEQYF.

This clonotype appeared many times. This rearrangement joins TRBV5-1 to TRBJ2-3; 7 bases line up with TRBD1. With V trimmed by 0 bases and J by 2 bases, 0 bases remained unmatched. The CDR3 contains 14 residues. In germline, CDR1 is SGHRS, CDR2 YFSETQ. CDR3 coding DNA: TGCGCCAGCAGCTTGGAGGGGGCCACAGATACGCAGTATTTT. Residues: CASSLEGATDTQYF.

This clonotype appeared many times. The chain uses TRBV20-1 and TRBJ2-5; D uncertain. The germline V gene has CDR1 DFQATT and CDR2 SNEGSKA (reference sequence). V lost 0 bases, J lost 2 bases, and 16 bases lay in between. The CDR3 runs to 16 residues. The CDR3 coding sequence is TGCAGTGCTAGAGATTCTCGGCTGACAACACAAGAGACCCAGTACTTC. Translated: CSARDSRLTTQETQYF.

This chain links TRBV5-1 with TRBJ2-2, with 12 positions matching TRBD2. The CDR3 has 19 amino acids. V shed 5 bases, J shed 2 bases, and the junction held 13 bases outside the gene matches. Germline loops: CDR1 SGHRS, CDR2 YFSETQ. CDR3 sequence: CASSRRTSGATLNTGELFF. For the CDR3, the DNA is TGCGCCAGCAGTCGTCGGACTAGCGGGGCCACGCTAAACACCGGGGAGCTGTTTTTT.

The V gene is TRBV6-1, the J gene TRBJ1-3; D is ambiguous. This CDR3 is built from 14 residues. Trimming left V 6 bases short and J 6 bases short, with 15 bases between. The germline CDR1 and CDR2 sequences are MNHNS and SASEGT. CDR3 region: CASRSTVNLNTIYF. CDR3 coding DNA: TGTGCCAGCAGATCTACAGTGAACCTAAACACCATATATTTT.

This clonotype was counted many times. The chain combines TRBV27 with TRBJ1-5; tentatively, D is TRBD1 (5 bases). The CDR3 spans 17 residues. Looked up from germline, CDR1 is MNHEY and CDR2 is SMNVEV (reference sequence). The V gene lost 5 bases and the J gene lost 0 bases, with 17 bases spanning the gap. The CDR3 protein is CASSRLGGGGSNQPQHF. The CDR3 region has the DNA TGTGCCAGCAGTCGGTTGGGGGGGGGAGGTAGCAATCAGCCCCAGCATTTT.

A few counts support this clonotype. V and J are TRBV7-9 and TRBJ2-1; 9 positions agree with TRBD1. Trimming at V came to 6 bases and at J to 6 bases, leaving 0 bases not matched to a gene. The CDR3 contains 12 residues. From germline, CDR1 is SEHNR and CDR2 FQNEAQ (reference sequence). CDR3 in amino acids: CASRGQGNEQFF. In nucleotides, the CDR3 is TGTGCCAGCAGGGGACAGGGCAATGAGCAGTTCTTC.